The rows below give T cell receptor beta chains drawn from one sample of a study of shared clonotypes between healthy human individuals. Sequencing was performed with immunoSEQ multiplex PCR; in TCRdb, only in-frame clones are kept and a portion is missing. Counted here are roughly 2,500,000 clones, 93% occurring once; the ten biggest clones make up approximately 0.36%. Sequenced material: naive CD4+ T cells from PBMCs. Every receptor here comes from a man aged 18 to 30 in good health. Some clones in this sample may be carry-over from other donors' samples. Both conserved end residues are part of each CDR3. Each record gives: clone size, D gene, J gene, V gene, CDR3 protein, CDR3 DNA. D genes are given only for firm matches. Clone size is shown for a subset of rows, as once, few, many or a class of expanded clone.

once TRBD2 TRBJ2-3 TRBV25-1 CASSEYYGRGSYF TGTGCCAGCAGTGAATATTACGGGAGGGGGTCGTATTTT
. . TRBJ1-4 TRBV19 CASSIQAVVTNEKLFF TGTGCCAGTAGTATCCAGGCGGTTGTGACTAATGAAAAACTGTTTTTT
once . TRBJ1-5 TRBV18 CASSSGQYSNQPQHF TGTGCCAGCTCATCAGGACAGTATAGCAATCAGCCCCAGCATTTT
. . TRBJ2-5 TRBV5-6 CASSLARGRGETQYF TGTGCCAGCAGCTTGGCCAGGGGTCGTGGTGAGACCCAGTACTTC
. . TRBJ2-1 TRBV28 CASISRGDSRINEQFF TGTGCCAGCATTTCTCGCGGGGACAGTAGGATCAATGAGCAGTTCTTC
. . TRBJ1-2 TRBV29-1 CSAGTDNYGYTF TGCAGCGCTGGCACTGACAACTATGGCTACACCTTC
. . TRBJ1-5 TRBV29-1 CSAQPGGSNQPQHF TGCAGCGCACAACCGGGGGGCAGCAATCAGCCCCAGCATTTT
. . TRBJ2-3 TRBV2 CASNPTGMGTDTQYF TGTGCCAGCAACCCCACAGGGATGGGAACAGATACGCAGTATTTT
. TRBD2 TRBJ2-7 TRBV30 CAWNRRVLAAISSYEQYF TGTGCCTGGAATAGAAGAGTACTAGCGGCGATTTCCTCCTACGAGCAGTACTTC
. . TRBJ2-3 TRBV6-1 CASSWGVGATDTQYF TGTGCCAGCAGTTGGGGGGTGGGGGCCACAGATACGCAGTATTTT
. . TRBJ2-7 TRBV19 CASSMSGSYEQYF TGTGCCAGTAGTATGAGCGGCTCCTACGAGCAGTACTTC
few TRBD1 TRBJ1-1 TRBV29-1 CSVGKTGANTEAFF TGCAGCGTTGGTAAAACAGGGGCGAACACTGAAGCTTTCTTT
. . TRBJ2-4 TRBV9 CASSSGPAKNIQYF TGTGCCAGCAGCTCGGGCCCAGCCAAAAACATTCAGTACTTC
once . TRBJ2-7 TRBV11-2 CASSLDRSASRNEQYF TGTGCCAGCAGCTTAGATCGAAGTGCCTCTCGGAACGAGCAGTACTTC
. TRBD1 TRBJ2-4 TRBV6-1 CASSIGQGAQYF TGTGCCAGCAGTATAGGACAGGGGGCTCAGTACTTC
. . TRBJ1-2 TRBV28 CAIIGRRLSGYTF TGTGCCATCATCGGGAGGAGGTTGTCTGGCTACACCTTC
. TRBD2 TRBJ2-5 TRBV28 CASSSITRTSGLETQYF TGTGCCAGCAGTTCTATCACTCGGACTAGCGGCTTGGAGACCCAGTACTTC
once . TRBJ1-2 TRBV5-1 CASSFSQGSLVAGYTF TGCGCCAGCAGCTTTTCACAGGGATCCCTTGTAGCTGGCTACACCTTC
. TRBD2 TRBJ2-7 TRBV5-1 CASSLLAGVSGEQYF TGCGCCAGCAGCCTTCTAGCGGGGGTGTCCGGCGAGCAGTACTTC
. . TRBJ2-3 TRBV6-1 CASTSFRSSDTQYF TGTGCCAGCACCTCCTTCCGGAGCTCGGATACGCAGTATTTT
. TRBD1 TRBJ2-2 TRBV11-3 CASSTSFPGTGNTGELFF TGTGCCAGCAGCACTAGCTTCCCCGGGACAGGGAACACCGGGGAGCTGTTTTTT
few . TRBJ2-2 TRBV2 CASGLENTGELFF TGTGCCAGTGGACTGGAGAACACCGGGGAGCTGTTTTTT
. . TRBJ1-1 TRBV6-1 CASSEGTSRGGRAFF TGTGCCAGCAGTGAAGGAACATCCCGGGGGGGTCGCGCTTTCTTT
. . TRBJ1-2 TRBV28 CASSFRAGYGYTF TGTGCCAGCAGTTTCAGGGCGGGTTATGGCTACACCTTC
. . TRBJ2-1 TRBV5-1 CASSPDGLFSNEQFF TGCGCCAGCAGCCCGGATGGTCTATTCAGTAATGAGCAGTTCTTC
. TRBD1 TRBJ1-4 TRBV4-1 CASSQVGQINEKLFF TGCGCCAGCAGCCAAGTGGGACAGATTAATGAAAAACTGTTTTTT
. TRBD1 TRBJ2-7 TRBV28 CASRGWGQADYEQYF TGTGCCAGCAGGGGGTGGGGACAGGCTGACTACGAGCAGTACTTC
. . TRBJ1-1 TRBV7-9 CASSLDSAANTEAFF TGTGCCAGCAGCTTAGACTCGGCAGCGAACACTGAAGCTTTCTTT
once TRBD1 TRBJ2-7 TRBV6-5 CASRKTGGSSYEQYF TGTGCCAGCAGGAAGACAGGGGGTAGCTCCTACGAGCAGTACTTC
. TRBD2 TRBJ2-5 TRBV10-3 CATRPSAGLAEETQYF TGTGCCACCCGACCCTCCGCGGGACTAGCGGAAGAGACCCAGTACTTC
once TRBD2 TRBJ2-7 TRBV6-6 CASRTSGMYEQYF TGTGCCAGCAGGACTAGCGGCATGTACGAGCAGTACTTC
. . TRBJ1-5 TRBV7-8 CASSLESQGSSRHF TGTGCCAGCAGCTTAGAGTCCCAGGGTTCCTCCCGGCATTTT
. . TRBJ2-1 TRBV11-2 CASTFSGGTDYNEQFF TGTGCCAGCACCTTCAGTGGGGGGACAGATTACAATGAGCAGTTCTTC
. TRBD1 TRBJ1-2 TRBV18 CASSPTPGGYGYTF TGTGCCAGCTCACCTACTCCAGGGGGCTATGGCTACACCTTC
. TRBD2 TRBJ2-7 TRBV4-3 CASSQDGGGPYEQYF TGCGCCAGCAGCCAAGATGGCGGGGGTCCCTACGAGCAGTACTTC
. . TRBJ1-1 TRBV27 CARGRWDGPHRPQLNTEAFF TGTGCCAGGGGGCGGTGGGACGGTCCCCACAGGCCGCAGCTTAACACTGAAGCTTTCTTT
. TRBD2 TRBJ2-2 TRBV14 CASSSPRGLAATGELFF TGTGCCAGCAGCTCTCCTAGAGGCCTAGCGGCCACCGGGGAGCTGTTTTTT
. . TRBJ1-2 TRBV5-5 CASSRGPNYGYTF TGTGCCAGCAGCCGTGGGCCTAACTATGGCTACACCTTC
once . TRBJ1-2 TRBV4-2 CASSASYGGPIYGYTF TGTGCCAGCAGCGCCTCTTATGGCGGCCCGATCTATGGCTACACCTTC
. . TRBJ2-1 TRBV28 CASSPYVGNEQFF TGTGCCAGCAGTCCCTATGTAGGCAATGAGCAGTTCTTC
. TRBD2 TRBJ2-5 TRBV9 CASSPGTSGRGETQYF TGTGCCAGCAGCCCCGGGACTAGCGGGAGGGGTGAGACCCAGTACTTC
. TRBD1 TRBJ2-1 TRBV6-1 CASSDTGGSYNEQFF TGTGCCAGCAGTGATACAGGGGGCTCCTACAATGAGCAGTTCTTC
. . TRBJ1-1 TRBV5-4 CASSPRQVINTEAFF TGTGCCAGCAGCCCGCGACAGGTGATAAACACTGAAGCTTTCTTT
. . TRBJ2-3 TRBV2 CASRFELEDTDTQYF TGTGCCAGCAGATTCGAATTGGAAGACACAGATACGCAGTATTTT
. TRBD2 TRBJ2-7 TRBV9 CASSVASGLADKNYEQYF TGTGCCAGCAGCGTAGCCTCTGGACTAGCGGACAAAAACTACGAGCAGTACTTC
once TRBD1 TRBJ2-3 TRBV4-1 CASSPYPGTGAEDTQYF TGCGCCAGCAGCCCCTACCCCGGGACAGGGGCCGAAGATACGCAGTATTTT
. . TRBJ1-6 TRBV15 CATSEGSYNSPLHF TGTGCCACCAGCGAGGGCTCCTATAATTCACCCCTCCACTTT
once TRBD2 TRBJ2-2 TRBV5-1 CASSSGGVTGELFF TGCGCCAGCAGCTCCGGGGGGGTCACCGGGGAGCTGTTTTTT